This T cell receptor (beta chain) stems from a study of identifying expanded T cells in peripheral blood. The junction had 2 bases not matched to a gene; V was cut back by 1 base and J by 4 bases. The CDR3 loop spans 16 amino acids. The germline V gene has CDR1 MGHRA and CDR2 YSYEKL. Assay: immunoSEQ multiplex PCR; the TCRdb copy retains only in-frame clones and omits some. The sample lists about 50,000 clones, approximately 80% occurring once. The chain joins TRBV4-1 to TRBJ2-1; 12 bases line up with TRBD2. The sample consisted of blood. The TCR sequence derives from a person aged 18-70 years in good health. The CDR3 DNA reads TGCGCCAGCAGCCAAGTTGGGACTAGCGGGTACAATGAGCAGTTCTTC. Protein: CASSQVGTSGYNEQFF.